These 22 T cell receptor beta chains originate from one sample sequenced in a study of early T cells in non-severe SARS-CoV-2 infection. Each CDR3 protein gets one entry after TCRdb re-called the 5' RACE reads with MiXCR. Of 55,000 to 70,000 distinct CDR3 sequences in the sample, around 4.6% are singletons; the top ten hold approximately 5%. Sequencing input: whole blood. The receptors originated from an adult who was a healthcare worker with PCR-confirmed SARS-CoV-2 infection or an uninfected control (not recorded which).

The J gene is TRBJ2-7, the V gene TRBV5-1; 8 nucleotides agree with TRBD2. From germline, CDR1 is SGHRS and CDR2 YFSETQ. This CDR3 is built from 14 residues. V trimming: 3 bases; J trimming: 2 bases; junction bases outside the gene matches: 4. The CDR3: CASSYSSGPYEQYF. In DNA form, the CDR3 reads TGCGCCAGCAGCTACTCTAGCGGGCCCTACGAGCAGTACTTC.

This clonotype has more than one count but fewer than ten. The chain carries TRBV7-2 and TRBJ2-7, with 7 bases lining up with TRBD1. CDR3 length equals 16 residues. Germline CDR1 SGHTA, CDR2 FQGNSA. V dropped 1 base and J dropped 4; count of bases not matched to a gene: 10. The CDR3 nucleotides read TGTGCCAGCAGCTTAGTTGGGACAGCTATAGGGTACGAGCAGTACTTC. Translating it yields CASSLVGTAIGYEQYF.

This clonotype was seen at least ten times. The chain combines TRBV6-2 or TRBV6-3 with TRBJ1-5; possible D gene TRBD1, 6 bases. Trimming took off 6 bases at V and 2 bases at J, with 14 bases between the two ends. The CDR3 has 15 residues. The germline CDR1 and CDR2 sequences are MNHEY and SVGEGT. The CDR3 region has the DNA TGTGCCAGCAGAAGGGACAACGGTGGCAATCAGCCCCAGCATTTT. Its translation: CASRRDNGGNQPQHF.

The J gene is TRBJ1-3, the V gene TRBV18; no reliable D call. The CDR3 has 15 residues. Germline assignment: CDR1 KGHSH and CDR2 LQKENI. V was shortened by 2 bases and J by 2 bases, with 10 bases between the two germline ends. CDR3 DNA sequence: TGTGCCAGCTCACCAGTAGTCCACCCTGGAAACACCATATATTTT. Its protein is CASSPVVHPGNTIYF.

In this sample, this clonotype turned up many times. The rearrangement uses TRBV20-1 and TRBJ2-7; TRBD1 aligns across 8 bases. The V gene's germline CDR1 is DFQATT and CDR2 SNEGSKA (reference sequence). This CDR3 region has 15 residues. The trim removed 3 bases at V and 1 base at J, leaving 8 bases unmatched. The CDR3 nucleotides are TGCAGTGCTAGTATCCAGGGGGCTCAGTCCTACGAGCAGTACTTC. Translating gives CSASIQGAQSYEQYF.

This clonotype was counted at least ten times. This rearrangement joins TRBV12-3 or TRBV12-4 to TRBJ2-1; the match to TRBD2 covers 9 bases. The CDR3 is made up of 17 amino acids. J gave up 0 bases and V 3 bases, and 6 bases lay outside the gene matches. The DNA for the CDR3 is TGTGCCAGCAGTTTGGGAGCGGGGGGTTCCTCCTACAATGAGCAGTTCTTC. It encodes CASSLGAGGSSYNEQFF.

This clonotype was picked up many times. The CDR3 DNA is TGCGCCAGCAGCCAAGCGGGACTCTTTAATGAGCAGTTCTTC. This translates into CASSQAGLFNEQFF. This rearrangement joins TRBV4-1 to TRBJ2-1; a weak D match, TRBD2 (6 bases). The CDR3 is made up of 14 amino acids. The germline CDR1 and CDR2 sequences are MGHRA and YSYEKL. V was pared by 1 base and J by 7 bases, with 11 bases between.

This clonotype was detected only a few times. J is TRBJ1-3 and V is TRBV4-1; 10 bases fit TRBD1. Germline V lookup: CDR1 MGHRA, CDR2 YSYEKL. This CDR3 spans 17 amino acids. V dropped 2 bases and J dropped 3; count of bases not matched to a gene: 7. CDR3 in DNA: TGCGCCAGCAGCCAACCCACCGACAGGGGGCTTGGAAACACCATATATTTT. Amino acids: CASSQPTDRGLGNTIYF.

Only a few counts were recorded for this clonotype. The genes are TRBV7-9 and TRBJ2-7; D remains ambiguous. The CDR3 has 16 residues. Germline V gene data show CDR1 as SEHNR and CDR2 as FQNEAQ (reference sequence). Between the trimmed V and J ends, which lost 1 base and 0 bases, there was a span of 13 bases. The chain's CDR3 is CASSLEPAESSYEQYF. The CDR3 nucleotides are TGTGCCAGCAGCTTAGAGCCGGCAGAAAGCTCCTACGAGCAGTACTTC. Combining the CDR3 with reference TRBV7-9 and TRBJ2-7 gives the whole variable domain DTGVSQNPRHKITKRGQNVTFRCDPISEHNRLYWYRQTLGQGPEFLTYFQNEAQLEKSRLLSDRFSAERPKGSFSTLEIQRTEQGDSAMYLCASSLEPAESSYEQYFGPGTRLTVT.

This clonotype showed up many times. The CDR3 DNA sequence: TGCAGTGCTAGAGAGGGGCTTTTTCGAGGGGCTGAGCAGTTCTTC. As protein: CSAREGLFRGAEQFF. The chain links TRBV20-1 to TRBJ2-1, with D perhaps given as TRBD1 or TRBD2 (5 bases each). CDR3 size: 15 residues. Germline V lookup: CDR1 DFQATT, CDR2 SNEGSKA (reference sequence). V was shortened by 0 bases and J by 9 bases, with 18 bases between the two germline ends.

V and J are TRBV29-1 and TRBJ2-3; 11 nucleotides line up with TRBD2. V trimming: 5 bases; J trimming: 3 bases; junction bases outside the gene matches: 4. Germline CDR1 and CDR2: SQVTM and ANQGSEA. CDR3 length: 14 residues. The CDR3 DNA is TGCAGCGTTCAGCCTAGCGGGGGGACAGATACGCAGTATTTT. It codes for CSVQPSGGTDTQYF.

The genes are TRBV7-3 and TRBJ2-7; either TRBD1 or TRBD2 may supply D (6 bases each). Trimming cost V 8 bases and J 5 bases, with 16 bases left between them. The CDR3 totals 13 residues. The V gene's germline CDR1 is SGHTA and CDR2 FQGTGA. The CDR3 reads CASSPGATNEQYF. CDR3 nucleotides: TGTGCCAGCTCCCCGGGGGCGACGAACGAGCAGTACTTC.

By its share, this clonotype is medium-sized (0.01 to 0.1%). This chain uses TRBV5-1 with TRBJ2-1; D gene ambiguous. CDR3 length: 13 residues. CDR1 SGHRS and CDR2 YFSETQ come from the germline V gene. V lost 2 bases, J lost 5 bases, and 8 bases lay in between. CDR3 region: CASSLNPDNEQFF. DNA of the CDR3: TGCGCCAGCAGCTTAAATCCCGACAATGAGCAGTTCTTC.

This clonotype has at least ten counts. This chain connects TRBV20-1 to TRBJ2-1, with 7 positions matching TRBD2. The CDR3 is 16 amino acids. J lost 4 bases, V lost 6 bases, and 15 bases had no gene match. Per the germline V gene, CDR1 is DFQATT and CDR2 is SNEGSKA (reference sequence). CDR3 amino acids: CSAWLSGSLIYNEQFF. CDR3 nucleotide sequence: TGCAGTGCCTGGCTTAGCGGGTCCTTGATTTACAATGAGCAGTTCTTC.

The CDR3 region is CASSYYGTSGNEQFF. CDR3 nucleotide sequence: TGTGCCAGCAGTTACTACGGGACTAGCGGCAATGAGCAGTTCTTC. The gene calls are TRBV6-2 or TRBV6-3 and TRBJ2-1; 11 bases align to TRBD2. Germline V lookup: CDR1 MNHEY, CDR2 SVGEGT. Germline trimming cut 1 base from V and 6 bases from J; bases unmatched to any gene: 2. The CDR3 sequence is 15 residues long.

This clonotype was found many times. The chain is built from TRBV6-2 or TRBV6-3 and TRBJ2-3, with 8 bases matching TRBD2. V lost 8 bases and J lost 5; bases outside the gene matches: 9. Germline CDR1 reads MNHEY; CDR2 reads SVGEGT. CDR3 length equals 14 residues. This chain's CDR3 is CASQLSGNEDTQYF. The CDR3 DNA reads TGTGCCAGCCAACTTAGCGGGAACGAAGATACGCAGTATTTT.

This clonotype was seen more than once but under ten times. V is TRBV5-4 and J is TRBJ2-5; D not resolved. V was cut by 7 bases and J by 1 base, with 14 bases left in between. Per the germline V gene, CDR1 is SGHNT and CDR2 is YYREEE (reference sequence). The CDR3 is 14 amino acids. CDR3 protein: CASPPPGLQETQYF. CDR3 in DNA: TGTGCCAGCCCCCCACCGGGTCTCCAAGAGACCCAGTACTTC. Variable domain in full (rest from reference TRBV5-4 and TRBJ2-5): ETGVTQSPTHLIKTRGQQVTLRCSSQSGHNTVSWYQQALGQGPQFIFQYYREEENGRGNFPPRFSGLQFPNYSSELNVNALELDDSALYLCASPPPGLQETQYFGPGTRLLVL.

This clonotype appeared many times. The genes are TRBV20-1 and TRBJ2-6, with 8 bases that match TRBD1. Germline V gives CDR1 DFQATT, CDR2 SNEGSKA (reference sequence). The CDR3 has 15 residues. With 5 bases clipped from V and 0 bases from J, the junction kept 3 bases outside the gene matches. This chain's CDR3 is CSASGGHSGANVLTF. The CDR3 region has the DNA TGCAGTGCTTCAGGGGGCCACTCTGGGGCCAACGTCCTGACTTTC.

This clonotype was counted at least ten times. V and J are TRBV7-2 and TRBJ2-5; D perhaps matches TRBD1 (5 bases). Deletions cut 5 bases from V and 2 bases from J, with 9 bases between. The CDR3 spans 13 residues. Germline CDR1 SGHTA, CDR2 FQGNSA. CDR3 sequence (DNA): TGTGCCAGCAGCAGCAGGGAACAAGAGACCCAGTACTTC. It encodes CASSSREQETQYF.

This clonotype showed up many times. The chain is built from TRBV14 and TRBJ1-6, with D perhaps matching TRBD1 (5 bases). Trimming removed 5 bases at V and 4 bases at J, with 9 bases between. CDR3 length: 14 residues. Per the germline V gene, CDR1 is SGHDN and CDR2 is FVKESK. The CDR3: CASSAGRYNSPLHF. CDR3 nucleotide sequence: TGTGCCAGCAGCGCGGGACGGTATAATTCACCCCTCCACTTT. The variable domain in full, completed from reference TRBV14 and TRBJ1-6, reads EAGVTQFPSHSVIEKGQTVTLRCDPISGHDNLYWYRRVMGKEIKFLLHFVKESKQDESGMPNNRFLAERTGGTYSTLKVQPAELEDSGVYFCASSAGRYNSPLHFGNGTRLTVT.

This clonotype occurred a few times. This rearrangement joins TRBV18 to TRBJ2-3; D possibly uses TRBD1 or TRBD2 (6 bases each). CDR1 is KGHSH and CDR2 is LQKENI in the germline V gene. V dropped 0 bases and J dropped 2 bases, with 12 bases sitting between them. The CDR3 has 16 amino acids. Here the CDR3 DNA reads TGTGCCAGCTCACCACCGGGGGGCGTAGCCACAGATACGCAGTATTTT. Translated: CASSPPGGVATDTQYF.

This clonotype occurred many times. The chain joins TRBV3-1 to TRBJ1-2; 8 bases agree with TRBD1. The germline gives CDR1 LGHDT, CDR2 YNNKEL (reference sequence). J was trimmed by 4 bases and V by 1 base; bases with no gene match: 11. The CDR3 spans 17 residues. CDR3 loop: CASSQGRWTGSGYGYTF. Here the CDR3 DNA reads TGTGCCAGCAGCCAAGGAAGATGGACAGGGAGTGGCTATGGCTACACCTTC.